Listed below are T cell receptor beta chains from one sample, sequenced in a study of chemoradiotherapy in HPV16-positive cancers. Profiling relied on immunoSEQ multiplex PCR, and the TCRdb table lists in-frame clones only, not all of them. The sample shows tens of thousands of clones, roughly 75% of them seen only once. Here the sequenced sample was blood, taken from a patient who underwent chemoradiotherapy. The receptors stem from a human donor with HPV-associated anogenital cancer. Each CDR3 is given with its conserved first and last residue. D genes are given only for firm matches. A clone size is listed for some rows: how often the clone was seen (once, few, many), or a class if it is expanded.

j_call	clone_size	v_call	d_call	cdr3_aa	cdr3_nt
TRBJ2-7	-	TRBV7-2	TRBD2	CASSRTSTYEQYF	TGTGCCAGCAGCAGGACTAGTACCTACGAGCAGTACTTC
TRBJ2-7	-	TRBV7-8	TRBD2	CASSLVRGAREQYF	TGTGCCAGCAGCTTAGTGCGGGGGGCGAGGGAGCAGTACTTC
TRBJ2-7	-	TRBV7-6	TRBD2	CASSLRGGLAGGYEQYF	TGTGCCAGCAGCCTACGGGGAGGACTAGCGGGGGGTTACGAGCAGTACTTC
TRBJ2-7	-	TRBV7-2	TRBD2	CASSLGIGGGIDEQYF	TGTGCCAGCAGCTTAGGTATTGGCGGGGGGATCGACGAGCAGTACTTC
TRBJ2-3	-	TRBV18	TRBD1	CASSPGQGADTQYF	TGTGCCAGCTCACCAGGACAGGGTGCAGATACGCAGTATTTT
TRBJ2-5	-	TRBV2	TRBD2	CASSVSSGGQETQYF	TGTGCCAGCAGTGTTTCTAGCGGGGGTCAAGAGACCCAGTACTTC
TRBJ2-7	few	TRBV7-2	-	CASSLPRVTYEQYF	TGTGCCAGCAGCTTACCCAGGGTTACCTACGAGCAGTACTTC
TRBJ1-2	-	TRBV7-8	-	CASSPPRDYGYTF	TGTGCCAGCAGCCCCCCCCGGGACTATGGCTACACCTTC
TRBJ1-1	few	TRBV6-6	-	CASTAGPNTEAFF	TGTGCCAGCACCGCGGGGCCGAACACTGAAGCTTTCTTT
TRBJ1-5	-	TRBV27	-	CASSSLEGNQPQHF	TGTGCCAGCAGCTCTTTAGAGGGCAATCAGCCCCAGCATTTT
TRBJ2-1	-	TRBV7-3	TRBD2	CASSLAGGTEQFF	TGTGCCAGCAGCTTAGCCGGGGGGACTGAGCAGTTCTTC
TRBJ2-7	-	TRBV7-2	-	CASSSQGGSFDEQYF	TGTGCCAGCAGTTCCCAGGGGGGTAGCTTCGACGAGCAGTACTTC
TRBJ1-3	-	TRBV5-4	TRBD1	CASSQWTGAVGNTIYF	TGCGCCAGCAGCCAGTGGACAGGGGCGGTTGGAAACACCATATATTTT
TRBJ1-5	-	TRBV30	-	CAWGARPNYSNQPQHF	TGTGCCTGGGGCGCTAGACCGAATTATAGCAATCAGCCCCAGCATTTT
TRBJ2-6	-	TRBV30	-	CAWSVRVPSGANVLTF	TGTGCCTGGAGTGTACGGGTACCGTCTGGGGCCAACGTCCTGACTTTC
TRBJ2-2	-	TRBV7-2	-	CASSLLGMNTGELFF	TGTGCCAGCAGCTTACTAGGGATGAACACCGGGGAGCTGTTTTTT
TRBJ2-1	few	TRBV4-1	TRBD2	CASRRASGFDNEQFF	TGCGCCAGCCGCAGGGCTAGCGGGTTCGACAATGAGCAGTTCTTC
TRBJ2-3	-	TRBV6-7	-	CASSYFTGSTDTQYF	TGTGCCAGCAGTTACTTCACAGGGTCCACAGATACGCAGTATTTT
TRBJ2-3	-	TRBV15	-	CATSRADTQYF	TGTGCCACCAGTCGGGCAGATACGCAGTATTTT
TRBJ1-1	-	TRBV7-2	TRBD1	CASSFNRGRSTEAFF	TGTGCCAGCAGCTTCAACAGGGGCCGGAGCACTGAAGCTTTCTTT
TRBJ1-3	-	TRBV2	-	CASKGGSGNTIYF	TGTGCCAGCAAGGGAGGTTCTGGAAACACCATATATTTT
TRBJ1-1	-	TRBV5-1	-	CASHLAPRGSDLEAFF	TGCGCCTCACACCTTGCCCCTAGGGGCAGCGACCTAGAAGCTTTCTTT
TRBJ2-2	-	TRBV15	-	CATSANPSNLRGTGELFF	TGTGCCACCAGCGCCAACCCCAGTAATCTGCGGGGCACCGGGGAGCTGTTTTTT
TRBJ2-7	-	TRBV18	-	CASSPRRRGEGEQYF	TGTGCCAGCTCACCCCGCAGAAGGGGCGAGGGCGAGCAGTACTTC
TRBJ1-5	-	TRBV6-1	-	CASSERFSSNQPQHF	TGTGCCAGCAGTGAAAGATTCTCGAGCAATCAGCCCCAGCATTTT
TRBJ1-4	-	TRBV11-3	-	CASSLPRGATNEKLFF	TGTGCCAGCAGCCTACCCCGAGGGGCCACTAATGAAAAACTGTTTTTT
TRBJ2-1	-	TRBV5-1	TRBD2	CASSGLAGGPGEQFF	TGCGCCAGCAGTGGCCTAGCGGGGGGGCCGGGTGAGCAGTTCTTC
TRBJ2-1	-	TRBV18	TRBD2	CASYKATSGGINEQFF	TGTGCCAGCTATAAAGCGACTAGCGGGGGGATCAATGAGCAGTTCTTC
TRBJ2-6	-	TRBV7-2	-	CASSLSPSGANVLTF	TGTGCCAGCAGCTTATCCCCCTCTGGGGCCAACGTCCTGACTTTC
TRBJ1-4	-	TRBV6-5	-	CASSYSTVSGYEKLFF	TGTGCCAGCAGTTACTCGACAGTCTCGGGCTATGAAAAACTGTTTTTT
TRBJ2-1	-	TRBV4-3	-	CASSQASGDYNEQFF	TGCGCCAGCAGCCAAGCCTCCGGGGACTACAATGAGCAGTTCTTC